This T cell receptor beta chain was observed in a study of cytomegalovirus exposure and HLA in healthy donors. General study results and limits: CMV serostatus alone was available as immune exposure information. Certain indistinguishable V segments, among them TRBV6-2 and TRBV6-3, were excluded.

On this clone itself: The antigen remains undetermined. An end of the junction differs from the germline gene, which may be a read error.

The PCR had 60 Vbeta and 13 Jbeta primers. The protocol was immunoSEQ multiplex PCR, while the TCRdb copy is restricted to in-frame clones and leaves out a portion. Among 90,000 to 110,000 clones listed, about 80% were seen once. Germline CDR1 SNHLY, CDR2 FYNNEI. The CDR3 is 12 residues long. The TCR comes from a man aged 35 to 55 in good health and CMV-seropositive. This chain uses TRBV2 with TRBJ2-4; D remains ambiguous. The sequencing input was PBMCs. CDR3 DNA sequence: TGTGCCAGCAGTGAAGCCAAAAACAGTCAGTACTTC. It is translated as CASSEAKNSQYF.